Following are 27 T cell receptor beta chains from one sample sequenced in a study of Graves' ophthalmopathy and Graves' hyperthyroidism. Transcripts of RNA were the source for amplifying TCR beta CDR3 regions. The authors performed first-round RT-PCR with HTBI primers and then a second-round multiplex PCR. Using its own MiXCR run on the multiplex PCR reads, TCRdb lists one record per CDR3 protein. This sample yields about 550,000 distinct CDR3 sequences, of which under 45% are seen a single time; around 4% belongs to the top ten. The sequencing input was peripheral blood or thyroid tissue (not recorded which). These receptors came from an adult man with Graves' hyperthyroidism.

This clonotype was detected ten times or more. V and J are TRBV5-8 and TRBJ1-1; unclear D gene. V was clipped by 2 bases and J by 1 base, with 6 bases between them. The germline V gene has CDR1 SGHTS and CDR2 YDEGEE. The CDR3 length is 13 residues. The CDR3 DNA follows: TGTGCCAGCAGCTTATCCCCGAACACTGAAGCTTTCTTT. It yields the protein CASSLSPNTEAFF. The full variable domain, rest sourced from reference TRBV5-8 and TRBJ1-1, is EAGVTQSPTHLIKTRGQQATLRCSPISGHTSVYWYQQALGLGLQFLLWYDEGEERNRGNFPPRFSGRQFPNYSSELNVNALELEDSALYLCASSLSPNTEAFFGQGTRLTVV.

This clonotype appeared many times. The chain combines TRBV6-5 with TRBJ2-7; D ambiguous. Germline values: CDR1 MNHEY, CDR2 SVGAGI. Trimming took 5 bases from V and 3 from J, leaving 17 bases between them. This CDR3 region has 15 residues. The CDR3 region has the DNA TGTGCCAGCAGTCCCGATCGGATAGGTGTCTACGAGCAGTACTTC. It encodes CASSPDRIGVYEQYF.

This clonotype was recorded many times. The J gene is TRBJ1-1, the V gene TRBV7-9; D not resolved. V was clipped by 4 bases and J by 1 base, with 7 bases between them. The CDR3 is made up of 13 amino acids. Germline V gene lookup returns CDR1 SEHNR and CDR2 FQNEAQ (reference sequence). CDR3: CASSSFGNTEAFF. In DNA, the CDR3 is TGTGCCAGCAGCTCATTTGGGAACACTGAAGCTTTCTTT. Full variable domain (outside the CDR3, taken from reference TRBV7-9 and TRBJ1-1): DTGVSQNPRHKITKRGQNVTFRCDPISEHNRLYWYRQTLGQGPEFLTYFQNEAQLEKSRLLSDRFSAERPKGSFSTLEIQRTEQGDSAMYLCASSSFGNTEAFFGQGTRLTVV.

CDR3 residues: CSAATGVTPEAFF. In nucleotides, the CDR3 is TGCAGTGCTGCCACAGGGGTCACCCCTGAAGCTTTCTTT. This chain uses TRBV20-1 with TRBJ1-1; 7 bases match TRBD1. The CDR3 consists of 13 residues. The ends lost 5 bases at V and 6 bases at J; junction bases unmatched: 9. Looked up from germline, CDR1 is DFQATT and CDR2 is SNEGSKA (reference sequence).

Many counts were recorded for this clonotype. This rearrangement joins TRBV19 to TRBJ1-1; 8 bases fit TRBD1. The CDR3 loop spans 13 amino acids. With V trimmed by 8 bases and J by 5 bases, 7 bases remained unmatched. Germline V gene sequence: CDR1 LNHDA, CDR2 SQIVND (reference sequence). The CDR3 DNA reads as TGTGCCAGTCTGGACAGGGTGCGTACTGAAGCTTTCTTT. Translating gives CASLDRVRTEAFF.

In its sample, this clonotype was seen many times. The chain carries TRBV2 and TRBJ1-5, with TRBD1 matching 9 bases. V lost 8 bases and J lost 2; bases outside the gene matches: 10. The V gene's germline CDR1 is SNHLY and CDR2 FYNNEI. The CDR3 is made up of 16 amino acids. CDR3: CASATERTGGNQPQHF. The CDR3 coding sequence is TGTGCCAGCGCGACCGAAAGGACAGGGGGCAATCAGCCCCAGCATTTT.

CDR3 coding DNA: TGTGCCAGCAGCTTCCACAGACGGACAGGGGGTAGTGAGACCCAGTACTTC. Translated: CASSFHRRTGGSETQYF. J is TRBJ2-5 and V is TRBV7-9, with 10 nucleotides matching TRBD1. The junction had 12 bases not matched to a gene; V was cut back by 3 bases and J by 5 bases. The length of the CDR3 is 17 residues. Germline CDR1 reads SEHNR; CDR2 reads FQNEAQ (reference sequence). The whole variable domain, filled in from reference TRBV7-9 and TRBJ2-5, reads DTGVSQNPRHKITKRGQNVTFRCDPISEHNRLYWYRQTLGQGPEFLTYFQNEAQLEKSRLLSDRFSAERPKGSFSTLEIQRTEQGDSAMYLCASSFHRRTGGSETQYFGPGTRLLVL.

The chain joins TRBV10-1 to TRBJ2-3, with 8 bases identical to TRBD2. V gave up 2 bases and J gave up 4 bases; unmatched junction bases: 2. This CDR3 is 14 amino acids long. Germline CDR1 is WNHNN and CDR2 is SYGVQD (reference sequence). In DNA form, the CDR3 reads TGCGCCAGCAGTGAGAGGCGGGAGGCAGATACGCAGTATTTT. Its protein is CASSERREADTQYF.

This CDR3 reads CATRDSGNYGYTF. The CDR3 DNA follows: TGTGCCACCCGAGACAGCGGCAACTATGGCTACACCTTC. J is TRBJ1-2 and V is TRBV6-1, with TRBD1 as a possible D gene (5 bases). CDR3 length equals 13 residues. CDR1 is MNHNS, CDR2 SASEGT, per germline. The V and J ends lost 10 bases and 2 bases respectively, with 14 bases between them.

V gene TRBV20-1 combines with J gene TRBJ2-7; 8 positions match TRBD2. The CDR3 totals 14 residues. Germline V gene data show CDR1 as DFQATT and CDR2 as SNEGSKA (reference sequence). V gave up 0 bases and J gave up 7 bases; unmatched junction bases: 8. CDR3 DNA sequence: TGCAGTGCTAGAGATTCAACGGGGGGGAATGAGCAGTACTTC. Protein: CSARDSTGGNEQYF.

As to this clonotype: A junction end diverges from the germline sequence, so it may reflect a read error. This rearrangement joins TRBV7-3 to TRBJ2-5; TRBD2 is a possible D gene (5 bases). CDR3 length: 16 residues. CDR1 is SGHTA and CDR2 is FQGTGA in the germline V gene. The CDR3 nucleotides read TGCAGCGTTGTACCCCCACCAGCGGAGAACCCAAAGACCCAGTACTTC. This gives the protein CSVVPPPAENPKTQYF. Drawing the rest from reference TRBV7-3 and TRBJ2-5, the complete variable domain is GAGVSQTPSNKVTEKGKYVELRCDPISGHTALYWYRQSLGQGPEFLIYFQGTGAADDSGLPNDRFFAVRPEGSVSTLKIQRTERGDSAVYLCSVVPPPAENPKTQYFGPGTRLLVL.

This clonotype was observed a single time. The chain employs TRBV2 and TRBJ1-5, with D possibly TRBD1 on 6 matching bases. Trimming took off 1 base at V and 4 bases at J, with 14 bases between the two ends. This CDR3 spans 16 amino acids. Germline assignment: CDR1 SNHLY and CDR2 FYNNEI. CDR3 coding DNA: TGTGCCAGCAGTGAAGGGGGGCGGAGGGTGAATCAGCCCCAGCATTTT. Protein product: CASSEGGRRVNQPQHF.

There are many counts of this clonotype. This chain connects TRBV7-2 to TRBJ2-5, with D possibly TRBD2 on 6 matching bases. This CDR3 is 16 amino acids long. Trimming removed 1 base from V and 5 bases from J, with 17 bases in between. Germline values: CDR1 SGHTA, CDR2 FQGNSA. CDR3 protein: CASSLVGGGLAETQYF. As DNA, the CDR3 is TGTGCCAGCAGCTTAGTCGGGGGAGGTTTGGCGGAGACCCAGTACTTC.

Concerning this clonotype: This clone may be a read error of a much larger clone one base away. The chain has TRBV10-3 and TRBJ2-2; D possibly corresponds to TRBD2 (6 bases). Trimming pared 6 bases from V and 2 bases from J, leaving 16 bases between. This CDR3 has 16 residues. From germline, CDR1 is ENHRY and CDR2 SYGVKD. CDR3 sequence: CAISTSGLVNTGELFF. The CDR3 DNA sequence: TGTGCCATCAGCACCTCGGGACTGGTCAACACCGGGGAGCTGTTTTTT.

This clonotype showed up many times. This rearrangement joins TRBV7-3 to TRBJ2-7, with 8 bases matching TRBD1. Germline assignment: CDR1 SGHTA and CDR2 FQGTGA. V shed 1 base, J shed 6 bases, and the junction held 2 bases outside the gene matches. The CDR3 totals 13 residues. CDR3 residues: CASSLITGGEQYF. The CDR3 DNA sequence: TGTGCCAGCAGCTTAATCACAGGGGGCGAGCAGTACTTC.

On this clonotype: Mismatch with germline at one junction end may stem from a read error. The rearrangement links TRBV10-3 to TRBJ1-5; unclear D gene. Germline assignment: CDR1 ENHRY and CDR2 SYGVKD. The CDR3 is 12 amino acids. The CDR3 loop is CAISVGSQPQHF. CDR3 nucleotides: TGTGCCATAAGTGTTGGCAGTCAGCCCCAGCATTTT.

CDR3 DNA sequence: TGCGCCAGCAGCTTGGAGGGGGGCAATCAGCCCCAGTACTTC. This codes for CASSLEGGNQPQYF. V is TRBV5-1 and J is TRBJ2-5; D may be TRBD1 or TRBD2 (6 bases each). Germline-derived CDR1 and CDR2 are SGHRS and YFSETQ. Trimming stripped 0 bases from V and 9 bases from J, with 15 bases between. CDR3 size: 14 residues.

With respect to this clonotype: The junction differs from germline at one of its ends, possibly a read error. J is TRBJ2-7 and V is TRBV5-1; tentative D call: TRBD2 (6 bases). Germline CDR1 is SGHRS and CDR2 is YFSETQ. The CDR3 is 13 amino acids. CDR3 amino acids: CASLGGASYEQYF. Here the CDR3 DNA reads TGTGCCAGCTTAGGCGGGGCCTCCTACGAGCAGTACTTC.

About this clonotype: Germline is not matched at one junction end, which may reflect a read error. The chain carries TRBV20-1 and TRBJ2-5, with D possibly TRBD1 on 5 matching bases. The CDR3 covers 9 residues. Germline CDR1 DFQATT, CDR2 SNEGSKA (reference sequence). This CDR3 is CSARQNQGF. The CDR3 DNA reads TGCAGTGCTAGACAAAACCAGGGTTTC.

The table lists this clonotype with a few counts. One end of the junction is discordant with germline, which a read error may explain. The rearrangement joins TRBV7-9 to TRBJ2-7; D might be TRBD1 (5 bases). The CDR3 sequence is 13 residues long. Per the germline V gene, CDR1 is SEHNR and CDR2 is FQNEAQ (reference sequence). CDR3 region: CASSSLADTERHF. For the CDR3, the DNA is TGTGCCAGCAGCTCCCTTGCGGACACCGAGAGGCACTTC.

As concerns this clonotype: Germline and junction disagree at one end, which may indicate a read error. This chain connects TRBV5-1 to TRBJ1-1; D unclear. The CDR3 consists of 14 residues. Germline V gives CDR1 SGHRS, CDR2 YFSETQ. The CDR3 region has the DNA TGTGCCAGCAGCTTGGATCAAGGGAACACTGAAGCTTTCTTT. As protein: CASSLDQGNTEAFF.

V and J are TRBV7-3 and TRBJ2-1, with TRBD2 identical over 7 bases. V lost 2 bases and J lost 8; bases outside the gene matches: 12. This CDR3 is 16 amino acids long. CDR1 SGHTA and CDR2 FQGTGA come from the germline V gene. In DNA, the CDR3 is TGTGCCAGCAGCTTAGTTTTGACTAGCCCCGTCGATGAGCAGTTCTTC. This gives the protein CASSLVLTSPVDEQFF.

In this sample, this clonotype turned up a few times. J is TRBJ1-1 and V is TRBV7-2, with 11 positions matching TRBD1. CDR1 and CDR2 from the germline V gene are SGHTA and FQGNSA. The CDR3 spans 16 residues. Trimming took 3 bases from V and 3 from J; bases not matched to a gene: 6. The CDR3 loop is CASSFRTGGADTEAFF. DNA of the CDR3: TGTGCCAGCAGCTTTAGGACAGGGGGCGCGGACACTGAAGCTTTCTTT.

The chain has TRBV19 and TRBJ2-7, with TRBD1 as a possible D gene (6 bases). The CDR3 contains 14 residues. Trimming took off 4 bases at V and 3 bases at J, with 13 bases between the two ends. CDR1 and CDR2 (germline): LNHDA, SQIVND (reference sequence). DNA for the CDR3: TGTGCCAGTAGTACCGGGACACGCATCTACGAGCAGTACTTC. Its translation is CASSTGTRIYEQYF.

This clonotype showed up many times. V and J are TRBV5-6 and TRBJ2-5; unclear D gene. CDR3 length equals 13 residues. Looked up from germline, CDR1 is SGHDT and CDR2 is YYEEEE. The V end lost 0 bases, the J end lost 7 bases, and 10 bases lay between the germline ends. CDR3 nucleotide sequence: TGTGCCAGCAGCTTGGAGCAGTGGGGGACCCAGTACTTC. Its translation is CASSLEQWGTQYF. The entire variable domain, with the rest obtained from reference TRBV5-6 and TRBJ2-5, is as follows: DAGVTQSPTHLIKTRGQQVTLRCSPKSGHDTVSWYQQALGQGPQFIFQYYEEEERQRGNFPDRFSGHQFPNYSSELNVNALLLGDSALYLCASSLEQWGTQYFGPGTRLLVL.

This clonotype was seen at least ten times. This rearrangement joins TRBV10-3 to TRBJ2-7, with D perhaps matching TRBD1 (5 bases). Germline V gives CDR1 ENHRY, CDR2 SYGVKD. V was clipped by 8 bases and J by 2 bases, with 10 bases between them. The CDR3 is 12 residues long. Here the CDR3 DNA reads TGTGCCATCGGAATAGGGGCCTACGAGCAGTACTTC. Translation: CAIGIGAYEQYF.

V usage is TRBV2 and J usage is TRBJ2-5; D possibly corresponds to TRBD1 (6 bases). CDR1 and CDR2 from the germline V gene are SNHLY and FYNNEI. V was clipped by 6 bases and J by 4 bases, with 18 bases between them. This CDR3 spans 15 amino acids. As DNA, the CDR3 is TGTGCCAGCAGAAAACAGGGAACACTGGGAGAGACCCAGTACTTC. It yields the protein CASRKQGTLGETQYF. The whole variable domain, remainder taken from reference TRBV2 and TRBJ2-5, is EPEVTQTPSHQVTQMGQEVILRCVPISNHLYFYWYRQILGQKVEFLVSFYNNEISEKSEIFDDQFSVERPDGSNFTLKIRSTKLEDSAMYFCASRKQGTLGETQYFGPGTRLLVL.